This entry features one T cell receptor (beta chain) sequence. Its antigen is currently unknown. An end of the junction differs from the germline gene, which may be a read error. This CDR3 has 20 residues. Looked up from germline, CDR1 is MGHRA and CDR2 is YSYEKL. The sample is drawn from a study of OX40 agonist ivuxolimab in advanced cancers. Study details: Partial responses were seen in three patients, one with hepatocellular carcinoma and two with cutaneous melanoma.

Method: immunoSEQ multiplex PCR; TCRdb's copy keeps in-frame clones and lacks some. Among around 76,000 clones listed, roughly 90% were seen once. Study conclusions and caveats: Both CD4+ and CD8+ T cell populations in blood had undergone clonal expansion by week 6 at 0.1 to 3.0 mg/kg. Certain nonresponders additionally had low normalized T-cell clonal expansion.

The source of this sequence is an adult with an advanced solid tumor such as melanoma, head and neck, liver or kidney cancer. The chain carries TRBV4-1 and TRBJ2-6; 7 nucleotides align to TRBD1. Specimen: CD4+ or CD8+ T cells sorted from blood, collected in a trial of the OX40 agonist ivuxolimab. CDR3 sequence: CASSRPRGRQGTSGSNVLTF. DNA for the CDR3: TGCGCCAGCAGCCGGCCAAGAGGGAGACAGGGCACCTCTGGGTCCAACGTCCTGACTTTC.